This T cell receptor (beta chain) was identified during a study of Graves' ophthalmopathy and Graves' hyperthyroidism. Findings and caveats of the study: Ophthalmopathy progression was predicted by the model at more than 55% sensitivity and roughly 72% specificity. Most expanded thyroid clonotypes above 0.001 frequency also appeared in blood.

Those donors who had ophthalmopathy presented with moderate-to-severe activity, a CAS of ≥3, a NOSPECS of ≥4 and a duration under 3 months. Amplification of the TCR beta CDR3 regions used RNA transcripts (as template). Second-round multiplex PCR came after first-round RT-PCR with HTBI primers. TCRdb itself ran the multiplex PCR reads through MiXCR, one entry per CDR3 protein. The repertoire holds hundreds of thousands of distinct CDR3 sequences, with 35% to 50% as singletons. Inclusive of both ends, the CDR3 amounts to 8 amino acids. The germline gives CDR1 ENHRY, CDR2 SYGVKD. In the case of this clonotype: Its target is unknown. The CDR3 end shows no conserved phenylalanine or tryptophan, and so a read error is likely. No DNA is shown, since the ends of the CDR3 on it are uncertain; the CDR3 is the one TCRdb lists.

The gene calls are TRBV10-3 and TRBJ2-6; no check of the table's D call, TRBD1, against the DNA was made. Sequencing was performed on peripheral blood. The receptor comes from an adult man with Graves' ophthalmopathy. CDR3 sequence: CASSRDRG.